A single sample gave rise to the 17 T cell receptor beta chains below, sequenced in a study of early T cells in non-severe SARS-CoV-2 infection. Each CDR3 protein gets one entry after TCRdb re-called the 5' RACE reads with MiXCR. The sample contains around 76,000 distinct CDR3 sequences, about 14% of which appear only once. The source was whole blood, collected at baseline. The receptor set was obtained from an adult who was a healthcare worker with PCR-confirmed SARS-CoV-2 infection or an uninfected control (not recorded which).

The chain is built from TRBV27 and TRBJ1-1, with D possibly matching TRBD1 (5 bases). The CDR3 contains 15 residues. Trimming cost V 3 bases and J 0 bases, with 11 bases left between them. CDR1 MNHEY and CDR2 SMNVEV come from the germline V gene (reference sequence). This CDR3 is CASSLQGLMNTEAFF. The CDR3 DNA reads as TGTGCCAGCAGTTTGCAGGGACTGATGAACACTGAAGCTTTCTTT.

This clonotype has at least ten counts. This chain uses TRBV28 with TRBJ2-3; 7 bases align to TRBD1. Germline CDR1 is MDHEN and CDR2 is SYDVKM. The length of the CDR3 is 16 residues. J was trimmed by 1 base and V by 4 bases; bases with no gene match: 8. The CDR3 region is CASSYLRTGRTDTQYF. For the CDR3, the DNA is TGTGCCAGCAGTTACCTGCGGACAGGACGCACAGATACGCAGTATTTT.

CDR3 nucleotide sequence: TGTGCCAGCAGTTTGGAAGGGCCCAGGGCCAACGTCCTGACTTTC. It is translated as CASSLEGPRANVLTF. V and J are TRBV12-3 or TRBV12-4 and TRBJ2-6, with D unresolved. The V end lost 3 bases, the J end lost 5 bases, and 11 bases lay between the germline ends. CDR3 size: 15 residues.

The chain links TRBV11-2 to TRBJ2-5, with unresolved D. CDR3 size: 14 residues. The ends were cut back, 5 bases at V and 5 bases at J, with 15 bases in the middle. The germline V gene has CDR1 SGHAT and CDR2 FQNNGV. CDR3 DNA sequence: TGTGCCAGCAGCCAAAGGGCAGGTGGGGAGACCCAGTACTTC. It codes for CASSQRAGGETQYF.

There are many counts of this clonotype. The rearrangement joins TRBV24-1 to TRBJ2-2, with no clear D. Germline lookup yields CDR1 KGHDR and CDR2 SFDVKD. V was cut by 9 bases and J by 6 bases, with 7 bases left in between. This CDR3 has 11 residues. Here the CDR3 DNA reads TGTGCCACCCAAGGGTCCGGGGAGCTGTTTTTT. Amino acids: CATQGSGELFF.

This clonotype was detected many times. This chain links TRBV7-2 with TRBJ2-7; tentative D call: TRBD2 (5 bases). Germline CDR1 reads SGHTA; CDR2 reads FQGNSA. This CDR3 region has 14 residues. With 1 base removed from V and 2 bases from J, the gap between germline ends came to 9 bases. This CDR3 is CASSLGLGAYEQYF. As DNA, the CDR3 is TGTGCCAGCAGCTTAGGGCTCGGGGCCTACGAGCAGTACTTC.

In this sample, this clonotype turned up a few times. V gene TRBV2 combines with J gene TRBJ2-5; 10 bases fit TRBD2. The CDR3 has 15 amino acids. J gave up 5 bases and V 7 bases, and 10 bases lay outside the gene matches. Germline assignment: CDR1 SNHLY and CDR2 FYNNEI. The CDR3 DNA sequence: TGTGCCAGCAAGAAGCGGGAGGGCCTAGTTGAGACCCAGTACTTC. Protein: CASKKREGLVETQYF.

This clonotype was recorded at least ten times. This chain links TRBV20-1 with TRBJ2-7; no reliable D call. CDR3 length: 13 residues. CDR1 is DFQATT, CDR2 SNEGSKA, per germline (reference sequence). Trimming stripped 0 bases from V and 2 bases from J, with 8 bases between. DNA for the CDR3: TGCAGTGCTAGAGATGCTAGAACCTACGAGCAGTACTTC. Amino acid sequence: CSARDARTYEQYF.

This clonotype came up many times. The V gene is TRBV3-1, the J gene TRBJ2-1; 10 nucleotides match TRBD1. Losses at the gene ends were 4 bases for V and 4 bases for J; bases not matched to a gene: 4. The CDR3 has 15 amino acids. Looked up from germline, CDR1 is LGHDT and CDR2 is YNNKEL (reference sequence). The CDR3: CASSPGTGVYNEQFF. CDR3 coding DNA: TGTGCCAGCAGCCCCGGGACAGGGGTTTACAATGAGCAGTTCTTC.

J is TRBJ2-7 and V is TRBV20-1; 8 bases match TRBD2. The length of the CDR3 is 14 residues. Germline trimming cut 3 bases from V and 3 bases from J; bases unmatched to any gene: 7. Germline V CDR1 and CDR2: DFQATT, SNEGSKA (reference sequence). CDR3 amino acids: CSARPTRGGYEQYF. DNA for the CDR3: TGCAGTGCTAGGCCCACTCGGGGGGGCTACGAGCAGTACTTC.

This clonotype has a count of ten or more. J is TRBJ2-7 and V is TRBV4-2, with D possibly TRBD1 on 6 matching bases. Germline-derived CDR1 and CDR2 are LGHNA and YNFKEQ. The CDR3 is made up of 17 amino acids. V lost 4 bases to trimming and J lost 2 bases, with 21 bases between them. The CDR3, as DNA: TGTGCCAGCAGCCGGGGATCAAGAGGGGCAGGGGCCTACGAGCAGTACTTC. It codes for CASSRGSRGAGAYEQYF.

In its sample, this clonotype was seen a few times. The rearrangement joins TRBV5-1 to TRBJ2-7; possibly TRBD1 for D (6 bases). Germline lookup yields CDR1 SGHRS and CDR2 YFSETQ. Trimming shortened V by 3 bases and J by 3 bases, and 16 bases separated the two germline ends. CDR3 length equals 15 residues. The CDR3 is CASSSEARGSYEQYF. The CDR3 DNA follows: TGCGCCAGCAGCTCGGAGGCCAGGGGAAGCTACGAGCAGTACTTC.

The chain has TRBV24-1 and TRBJ2-3, with D perhaps TRBD1 or TRBD2 (5 bases each). V was pared by 1 base and J by 2 bases, with 12 bases between. There are 16 residues in the CDR3. CDR1 is KGHDR, CDR2 SFDVKD, per germline. The CDR3 is CATSDFRTGTTDTQYF. In nucleotides, the CDR3 is TGTGCCACCAGTGATTTTCGGACGGGGACCACAGATACGCAGTATTTT.

This clonotype was counted between two and nine times. The CDR3 loop reads CASSLAGQGAPKTEAFF. CDR3 sequence (DNA): TGTGCCAGCAGCTTAGCGGGACAGGGGGCTCCGAAGACTGAAGCTTTCTTT. The rearrangement uses TRBV7-6 and TRBJ1-1, with TRBD1 identical over 12 bases. This CDR3 region has 17 residues. Germline CDR1 reads SGHVS; CDR2 reads FNYEAQ. The J segment lost 5 bases and the V segment lost 0 bases, leaving 7 bases of the junction unmatched.

The rearrangement uses TRBV15 and TRBJ2-1; possibly TRBD1 for D (5 bases). Trimming left V 0 bases short and J 6 bases short, with 9 bases between. The CDR3 has 14 amino acids. Germline V CDR1 and CDR2: LNHNV, YYDKDF (reference sequence). The DNA of the CDR3 is TGTGCCACCAGCAGAGATCAGGGCTCCAATGAGCAGTTCTTC. Translating gives CATSRDQGSNEQFF.

The V gene is TRBV6-5, the J gene TRBJ2-1; D might be TRBD2 (6 bases). V lost 0 bases to trimming and J lost 6 bases, with 15 bases between them. Germline V CDR1 and CDR2: MNHEY, SVGAGI. This CDR3 spans 16 amino acids. CDR3 sequence: CASSYSNRGSLNEQFF. CDR3 bases: TGTGCCAGCAGTTACTCGAACCGGGGGTCCCTCAATGAGCAGTTCTTC.

The rearrangement uses TRBV18 and TRBJ1-4, with unresolved D. This CDR3 has 14 amino acids. V lost 2 bases to trimming and J lost 2 bases, with 6 bases between them. CDR1 and CDR2 (germline): KGHSH, LQKENI. Written as DNA, the CDR3 is TGTGCCAGCTCACCATCTGGGACTAATGAAAAACTGTTTTTT. This gives the protein CASSPSGTNEKLFF. The complete variable domain, with remaining parts taken from reference TRBV18 and TRBJ1-4, reads NAGVMQNPRHLVRRRGQEARLRCSPMKGHSHVYWYRQLPEEGLKFMVYLQKENIIDESGMPKERFSAEFPKEGPSILRIQQVVRGDSAAYFCASSPSGTNEKLFFGSGTQLSVL.